The clone carrying this T cell receptor (beta chain) was recorded at least ten times. Its matching antigen is unknown. According to the study, TCR beta libraries were built with iRepertoire HTBI primers and CDR3-region Arm-PCR. TCRdb reprocessed the multiplex PCR reads via MiXCR and lists one record per CDR3 protein. The sample has some 220,000 distinct CDR3 sequences, approximately 18% seen once. Time point here: newly diagnosed GD, antithyroid drugs for less than 3 months. The TCR library was made from RNA extracted from PBMCs. Doctors identified Graves' disease using the American Thyroid Association guidelines. These data originate in a study of regulatory T cells in long-lasting Graves disease. Germline V lookup: CDR1 LNHNV, CDR2 YYDKDF (reference sequence). The CDR3 sequence is 15 residues long. Trimming removed 1 base from V and 5 bases from J, with 14 bases in between. Notes on the study in general: Fewer public clonotypes were shared by new patients (966) than by persistent patients (approximately 2,700). Newly diagnosed Graves' patients exceeded persistent ones in TCR diversity. Persistent disease favored TRBV28, TRBJ1-2 and TRBJ2-5.

These same data were also listed under a study on T cells in Graves' hyperthyroidism and ophthalmopathy.

The chain joins TRBV15 to TRBJ1-1, with D possibly TRBD1 on 6 matching bases. The sample consisted of peripheral blood mononuclear cells (PBMCs), taken at new diagnosis, from a patient treated with antithyroid drugs. The sequence was obtained from a woman aged 25 to 39 with Graves disease. In DNA, the CDR3 is TGTGCCACCAGCAGAGGCGGGGGGACATGGACTGAAGCTTTCTTT. Protein product: CATSRGGGTWTEAFF.